This T cell receptor beta chain is from a study of cytomegalovirus exposure and HLA in healthy donors. A word on this clone: Antigen specificity is unknown.

Findings and limits, study-wide: Immune exposure information available was restricted to CMV serostatus. Near-uniform donor sequencing depth was presumed by presence/absence analyses.

Vbeta (60) and Jbeta (13) primers were used in the PCR. Sequencing was performed with immunoSEQ multiplex PCR; in TCRdb, only in-frame clones are kept and a portion is missing. The repertoire holds about 120,000 clones, 70% to 80% seen once, with 9.5% to 13% in the top ten. The germline CDR1 and CDR2 sequences are SGHTA and FQGNSA. The CDR3 spans 14 residues. V lost 5 bases to trimming and J lost 3 bases, with 13 bases between them. The sample taken for sequencing was PBMCs. The clonotype originates from a woman aged 50 to 60 in good health and CMV-seropositive. The chain links TRBV7-2 to TRBJ2-5; D is unclear. CDR3 bases: TGTGCCAGCAGCCGCCCGGTCGAGAAAGAGACCCAGTACTTC. Translating it yields CASSRPVEKETQYF.